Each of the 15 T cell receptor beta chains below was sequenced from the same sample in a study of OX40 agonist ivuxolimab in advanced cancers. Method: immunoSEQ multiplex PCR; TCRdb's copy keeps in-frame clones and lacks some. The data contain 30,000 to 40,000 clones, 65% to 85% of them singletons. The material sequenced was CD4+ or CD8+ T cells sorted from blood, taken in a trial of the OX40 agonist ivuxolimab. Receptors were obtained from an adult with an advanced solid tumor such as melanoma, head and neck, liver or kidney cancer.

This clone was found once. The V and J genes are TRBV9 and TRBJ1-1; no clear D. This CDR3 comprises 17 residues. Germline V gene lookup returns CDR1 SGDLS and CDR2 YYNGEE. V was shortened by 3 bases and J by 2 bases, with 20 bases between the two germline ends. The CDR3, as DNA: TGTGCCAGCAGCGCCTTACACCCAGAACGCGGAAACACTGAAGCTTTCTTT. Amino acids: CASSALHPERGNTEAFF.

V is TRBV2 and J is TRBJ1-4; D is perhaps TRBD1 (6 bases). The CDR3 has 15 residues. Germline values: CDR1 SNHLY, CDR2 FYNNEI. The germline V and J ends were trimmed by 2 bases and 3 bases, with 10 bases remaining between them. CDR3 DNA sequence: TGTGCCAGCAGTGAATTGGGGGCCCCTAATGAAAAACTGTTTTTT. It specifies CASSELGAPNEKLFF.

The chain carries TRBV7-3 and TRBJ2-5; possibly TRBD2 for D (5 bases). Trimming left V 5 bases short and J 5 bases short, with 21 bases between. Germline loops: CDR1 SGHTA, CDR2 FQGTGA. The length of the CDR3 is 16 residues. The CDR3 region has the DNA TGTGCCAGCAGCCCCGGACTGACCGCCTATGCGGAGACCCAGTACTTC. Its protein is CASSPGLTAYAETQYF.

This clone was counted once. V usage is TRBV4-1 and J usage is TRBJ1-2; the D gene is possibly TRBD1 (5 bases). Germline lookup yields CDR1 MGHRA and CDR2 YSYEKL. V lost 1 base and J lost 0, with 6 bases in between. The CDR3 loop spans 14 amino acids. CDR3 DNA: TGCGCCAGCAGCCAAGCGGGGGCTAACTATGGCTACACCTTC. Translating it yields CASSQAGANYGYTF.

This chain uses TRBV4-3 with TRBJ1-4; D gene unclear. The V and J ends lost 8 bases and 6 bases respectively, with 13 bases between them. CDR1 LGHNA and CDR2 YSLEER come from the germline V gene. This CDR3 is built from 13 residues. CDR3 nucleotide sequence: TGCGCCAGCCAGGCTGAGTTGGATGAAAAACTGTTTTTT. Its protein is CASQAELDEKLFF.

The CDR3 sequence is CASSLSRVTSAQETQYF. CDR3 bases: TGTGCCAGCAGCCTCTCCCGGGTGACTAGTGCCCAAGAGACCCAGTACTTC. The chain recombines TRBV9 with TRBJ2-5; TRBD2 might be the D (6 bases). The CDR3 consists of 17 residues. Germline values: CDR1 SGDLS, CDR2 YYNGEE. The V and J ends lost 4 bases and 1 base respectively, with 20 bases between them.

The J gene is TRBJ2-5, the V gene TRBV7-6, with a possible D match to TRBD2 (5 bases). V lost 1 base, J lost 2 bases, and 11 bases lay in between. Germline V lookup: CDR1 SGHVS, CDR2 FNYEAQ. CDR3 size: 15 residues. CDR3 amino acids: CASSLDPPGQETQYF. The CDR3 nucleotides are TGTGCCAGCAGCTTAGACCCCCCGGGGCAAGAGACCCAGTACTTC. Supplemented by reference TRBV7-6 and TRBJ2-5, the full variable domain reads GAGVSQSPRYKVTKRGQDVALRCDPISGHVSLYWYRQALGQGPEFLTYFNYEAQQDKSGLPNDRFSAERPEGSISTLTIQRTEQRDSAMYRCASSLDPPGQETQYFGPGTRLLVL.

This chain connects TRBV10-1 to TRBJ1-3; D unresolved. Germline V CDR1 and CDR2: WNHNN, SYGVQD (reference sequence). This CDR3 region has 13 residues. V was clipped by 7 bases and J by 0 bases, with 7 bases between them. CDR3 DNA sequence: TGCGCCAGCAAACCTAGCTCTGGAAACACCATATATTTT. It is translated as CASKPSSGNTIYF.

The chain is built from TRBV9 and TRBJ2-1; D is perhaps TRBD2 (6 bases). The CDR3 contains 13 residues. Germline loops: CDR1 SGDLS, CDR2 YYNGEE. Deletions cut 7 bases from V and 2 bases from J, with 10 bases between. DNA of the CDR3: TGTGCCAGCGGGGACTCTACCTACAATGAGCAGTTCTTC. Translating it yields CASGDSTYNEQFF.

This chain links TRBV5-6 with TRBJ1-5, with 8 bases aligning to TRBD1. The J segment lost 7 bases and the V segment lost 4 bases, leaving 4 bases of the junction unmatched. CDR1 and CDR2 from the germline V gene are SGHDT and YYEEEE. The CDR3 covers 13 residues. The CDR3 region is CASSTGQGQPQHF. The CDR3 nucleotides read TGTGCCAGCAGCACCGGACAGGGCCAGCCCCAGCATTTT. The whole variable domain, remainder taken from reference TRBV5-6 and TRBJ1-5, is DAGVTQSPTHLIKTRGQQVTLRCSPKSGHDTVSWYQQALGQGPQFIFQYYEEEERQRGNFPDRFSGHQFPNYSSELNVNALLLGDSALYLCASSTGQGQPQHFGDGTRLSIL.

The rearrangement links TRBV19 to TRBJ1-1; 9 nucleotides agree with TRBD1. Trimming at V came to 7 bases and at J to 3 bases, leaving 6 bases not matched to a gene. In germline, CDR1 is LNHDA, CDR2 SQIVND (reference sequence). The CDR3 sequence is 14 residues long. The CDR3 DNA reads TGTGCCAGTACCCTACAGGGGGCGGACACTGAAGCTTTCTTT. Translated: CASTLQGADTEAFF.

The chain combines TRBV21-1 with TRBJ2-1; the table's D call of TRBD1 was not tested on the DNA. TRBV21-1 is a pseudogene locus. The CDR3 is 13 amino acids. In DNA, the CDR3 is TGTGCCAGCACCCAGCGGAGGGGGCATGAGCAGTTCTTC. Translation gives CASTQRRGHEQFF.

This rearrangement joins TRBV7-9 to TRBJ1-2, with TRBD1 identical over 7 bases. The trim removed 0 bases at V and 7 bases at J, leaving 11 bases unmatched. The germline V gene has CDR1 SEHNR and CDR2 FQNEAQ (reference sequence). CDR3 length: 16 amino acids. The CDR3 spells CASSLAGTATSGGYTF. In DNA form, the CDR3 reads TGTGCCAGCAGCTTAGCTGGGACAGCCACCTCCGGTGGCTACACCTTC. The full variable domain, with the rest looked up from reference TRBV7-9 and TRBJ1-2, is DTGVSQNPRHKITKRGQNVTFRCDPISEHNRLYWYRQTLGQGPEFLTYFQNEAQLEKSRLLSDRFSAERPKGSFSTLEIQRTEQGDSAMYLCASSLAGTATSGGYTFGSGTRLTVV.

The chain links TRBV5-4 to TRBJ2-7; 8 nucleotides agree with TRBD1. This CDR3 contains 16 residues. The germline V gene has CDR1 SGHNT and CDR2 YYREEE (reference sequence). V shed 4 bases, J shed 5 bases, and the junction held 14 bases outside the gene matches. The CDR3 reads CASSQGTGASRDEQYF. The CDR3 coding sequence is TGTGCCAGCAGCCAAGGGACAGGCGCCTCCAGGGACGAGCAGTACTTC.

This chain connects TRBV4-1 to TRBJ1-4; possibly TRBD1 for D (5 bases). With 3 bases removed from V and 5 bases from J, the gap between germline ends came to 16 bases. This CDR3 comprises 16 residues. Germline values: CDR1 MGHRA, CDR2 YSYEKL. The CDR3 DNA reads TGCGCCAGCAGCCATGAGCTCGGGACCGAGAATGAAAAACTGTTTTTT. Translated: CASSHELGTENEKLFF.